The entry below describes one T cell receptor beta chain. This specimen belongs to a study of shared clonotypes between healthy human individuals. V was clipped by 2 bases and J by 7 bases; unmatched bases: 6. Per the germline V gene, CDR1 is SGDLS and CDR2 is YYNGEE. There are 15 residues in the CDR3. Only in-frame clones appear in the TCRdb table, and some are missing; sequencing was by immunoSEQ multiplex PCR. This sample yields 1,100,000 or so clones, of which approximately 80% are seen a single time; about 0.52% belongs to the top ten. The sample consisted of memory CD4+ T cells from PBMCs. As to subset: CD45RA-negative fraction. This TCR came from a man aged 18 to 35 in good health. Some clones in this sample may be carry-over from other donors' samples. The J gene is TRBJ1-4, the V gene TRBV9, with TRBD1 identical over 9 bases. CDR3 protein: CASSVMGQGREKLFF. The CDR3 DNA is TGTGCCAGCAGCGTTATGGGACAGGGTCGTGAAAAACTGTTTTTT.